One and the same sample provided the 24 T cell receptor beta chains below, sequenced in a study of T-cell reconstitution after alpha-beta-depleted transplantation in children. Unique molecular identifiers were incorporated when the TCRbeta library was constructed. TCRdb independently ran MiXCR on the PCR reads; one entry per CDR3 protein. This table holds about 410,000 distinct CDR3 sequences, 20% found once. The material sequenced was PBMCs from the stem cell graft donor, taken from the stem cell graft. These receptors originate from a human donor who donated a stem cell graft to a child with acute myeloid leukemia.

This chain connects TRBV7-3 to TRBJ2-1, with D hard to call. CDR3 length: 13 amino acids. From germline, CDR1 is SGHTA and CDR2 FQGTGA. V gave up 0 bases and J gave up 6 bases, with 6 bases separating them. CDR3 nucleotides: TGTGCCAGCAGCTTAACACCCAGCAATGAGCAGTTCTTC. It specifies CASSLTPSNEQFF.

The chain recombines TRBV10-3 with TRBJ2-5, with 10 bases lining up with TRBD2. The CDR3 contains 16 residues. J gave up 4 bases and V 0 bases, and 5 bases lay outside the gene matches. From germline, CDR1 is ENHRY and CDR2 SYGVKD. This CDR3 reads CAISESSVAGGETQYF. The CDR3 region has the DNA TGTGCCATCAGTGAGTCGTCGGTAGCGGGAGGAGAGACCCAGTACTTC.

This clonotype was picked up many times. The chain couples TRBV10-3 to TRBJ2-7, with D hard to call. V shed 0 bases and J shed 6 bases, with 6 bases lying between them. CDR3 length: 12 amino acids. Germline values: CDR1 ENHRY, CDR2 SYGVKD. The CDR3 nucleotides read TGTGCCATCAGTGAGTCGCAGTTCGAGCAGTACTTC. It codes for CAISESQFEQYF.

The chain employs TRBV6-2 or TRBV6-3 and TRBJ2-5; the D gene is possibly TRBD2 (6 bases). CDR3 length equals 14 residues. The germline V gene has CDR1 MNHEY and CDR2 SVGEGT. V was pared by 10 bases and J by 1 base, with 16 bases between. CDR3 nucleotide sequence: TGTGCCACCCAGTGGGTAGCGGCCCAAGAGACCCAGTACTTC. This gives the protein CATQWVAAQETQYF.

This clonotype has only a few counts. The V and J genes are TRBV9 and TRBJ1-6; D ambiguous. The CDR3 sequence is 15 residues long. V gave up 5 bases and J gave up 0 bases, with 9 bases separating them. Germline lookup yields CDR1 SGDLS and CDR2 YYNGEE. CDR3 in amino acids: CASSEQSSYNSPLHF. As DNA, the CDR3 is TGTGCCAGCAGTGAACAGAGCTCCTATAATTCACCCCTCCACTTT.

This clonotype was recorded a few times. The J gene is TRBJ1-5, the V gene TRBV20-1; the match to TRBD1 covers 10 bases. CDR3 length equals 12 residues. The V gene end was trimmed by 6 bases and the J gene end by 9 bases; junction bases not matched to a gene: 5. Germline V lookup: CDR1 DFQATT, CDR2 SNEGSKA (reference sequence). CDR3 residues: CSARTGGRPQHF. CDR3 nucleotides: TGCAGTGCGAGGACAGGGGGGCGGCCCCAGCATTTT.

This clonotype was seen only a few times. V and J are TRBV29-1 and TRBJ2-1, with unresolved D. The germline V gene has CDR1 SQVTM and CDR2 ANQGSEA. V shed 5 bases and J shed 2 bases, with 13 bases lying between them. This CDR3 is 14 amino acids long. CDR3 DNA: TGCAGCGTTATTAACATATACACCTACAATGAGCAGTTCTTC. Protein: CSVINIYTYNEQFF.

This clonotype was picked up a small number of times. This chain uses TRBV10-1 with TRBJ2-4; D is ambiguous. Germline CDR1 reads WNHNN; CDR2 reads SYGVQD (reference sequence). Trimming pared 6 bases from V and 5 bases from J, leaving 11 bases between. The length of the CDR3 is 13 residues. The CDR3 region has the DNA TGCGCCAGCAGAGAGCGTAATGAAAACATTCAGTACTTC. Its translation: CASRERNENIQYF.

In this sample, this clonotype turned up a few times. The CDR3 coding sequence is TGTGCCAGCAGTTCGTATCATCGACAGGCCACCGGGGAGCTGTTTTTT. Protein: CASSSYHRQATGELFF. V and J are TRBV12-3 or TRBV12-4 and TRBJ2-2; maybe TRBD1 (6 bases). V lost 4 bases, J lost 4 bases, and 16 bases lay in between. The CDR3 runs to 16 residues.

This clonotype has a count of ten or more. The chain carries TRBV29-1 and TRBJ2-7, with D unresolved. Germline-derived CDR1 and CDR2 are SQVTM and ANQGSEA. This CDR3 is built from 13 residues. Trimming removed 6 bases at V and 3 bases at J, with 15 bases between. The CDR3 is CSVRTNLYYEQYF. In nucleotides, the CDR3 is TGCAGCGTGCGGACCAACCTCTACTACGAGCAGTACTTC.

This clonotype was recorded at least ten times. The rearrangement joins TRBV29-1 to TRBJ2-3; D may be TRBD1 (6 bases). The CDR3 runs 13 residues. Per germline, CDR1 SQVTM and CDR2 ANQGSEA. V lost 6 bases and J lost 6, with 16 bases in between. Written as DNA, the CDR3 is TGCAGCGTCGACATCCGGGACACGGATACGCAGTATTTT. Translated, it gives CSVDIRDTDTQYF.

V and J are TRBV20-1 and TRBJ2-2, with a possible D match to TRBD2 (6 bases). V gave up 1 base and J gave up 6 bases, with 15 bases separating them. Germline V lookup: CDR1 DFQATT, CDR2 SNEGSKA (reference sequence). The CDR3 is made up of 15 amino acids. CDR3 coding DNA: TGCAGTGCTAGAGTTAGACTAGGGGCCGCCGGGGAGCTGTTTTTT. Residues: CSARVRLGAAGELFF.

A few counts support this clonotype. The CDR3 nucleotides are TGTGCCACCAGTGACCTTGAAGTCCCCACAGATACGCAGTATTTT. It specifies CATSDLEVPTDTQYF. The V gene is TRBV24-1, the J gene TRBJ2-3, with D hard to call. Germline V gene sequence: CDR1 KGHDR, CDR2 SFDVKD. Trimming pared 4 bases from V and 2 bases from J, leaving 12 bases between. The CDR3 is 15 residues long.

The table lists this clonotype with a few counts. The chain carries TRBV6-5 and TRBJ2-7, with TRBD2 matching 11 bases. The trim removed 4 bases at V and 2 bases at J, leaving 7 bases unmatched. Germline-derived CDR1 and CDR2 are MNHEY and SVGAGI. This CDR3 region has 16 residues. CDR3 protein: CASSFGTSGITYEQYF. CDR3 sequence (DNA): TGTGCCAGCAGTTTTGGGACTAGCGGAATTACCTACGAGCAGTACTTC.

This chain links TRBV18 with TRBJ2-1, with D possibly TRBD2 on 5 matching bases. Germline V gene data show CDR1 as KGHSH and CDR2 as LQKENI. V shed 1 base and J shed 6 bases, with 10 bases lying between them. CDR3 length equals 14 residues. Here the CDR3 reads CASSPRAGSNEQFF. The DNA for the CDR3 is TGTGCCAGCTCACCACGCGCGGGTTCCAATGAGCAGTTCTTC.

This clonotype was observed a few times. The V gene is TRBV7-6, the J gene TRBJ2-7; tentatively, D is TRBD1 (5 bases). The CDR3 totals 13 residues. Germline loops: CDR1 SGHVS, CDR2 FNYEAQ. Trimming left V 5 bases short and J 3 bases short, with 11 bases between. Here the CDR3 DNA reads TGTGCCAGCAGCGGCGGTACAGGCTACGAGCAGTACTTC. Its translation: CASSGGTGYEQYF.

The CDR3 nucleotides are TGCAGCGGGCGGGCGGGAGAATACAATGAGCAGTTCTTC. This translates into CSGRAGEYNEQFF. The gene calls are TRBV29-1 and TRBJ2-1; 7 nucleotides align to TRBD2. The CDR3 is made up of 13 amino acids. CDR1 and CDR2 from the germline V gene are SQVTM and ANQGSEA. After removal of 7 bases from V and 4 bases from J, the junction contained 7 bases not matched to a gene.

This clonotype was seen a few times. Relative to the germline gene, one junction end is altered; a read error may explain this. The V gene is TRBV20-1, the J gene TRBJ2-7, with D perhaps TRBD1 (5 bases). CDR3 size: 15 residues. Looked up from germline, CDR1 is DFQATT and CDR2 is SNEGSKA (reference sequence). CDR3 nucleotide sequence: TGCTGTGCTAGAGATCGGTGGGGCAGCTCCTACGAGCAGTACTTC. As protein: CCARDRWGSSYEQYF.

This clonotype has a count of ten or more. CDR3 in amino acids: CSGTSNYGYTF. DNA of the CDR3: TGCAGTGGTACCTCTAACTATGGCTACACCTTC. This chain links TRBV20-1 with TRBJ1-2, with D unclear. CDR3 length: 11 amino acids. V dropped 7 bases and J dropped 0 bases, with 6 bases sitting between them. CDR1 and CDR2 from the germline V gene are DFQATT and SNEGSKA (reference sequence).

This clonotype was counted only a few times. J is TRBJ2-1 and V is TRBV7-2; 10 bases align to TRBD2. Germline V gene data show CDR1 as SGHTA and CDR2 as FQGNSA. V lost 6 bases, J lost 6 bases, and 8 bases stayed unmatched. The CDR3 covers 15 residues. For the CDR3, the DNA is TGTGCCAGCAGAGGGGCTAGCGGGAGAAGCAATGAGCAGTTCTTC. Translating gives CASRGASGRSNEQFF.

This chain uses TRBV12-3 or TRBV12-4 with TRBJ2-5; 7 bases align to TRBD2. V lost 2 bases to trimming and J lost 5 bases; unmatched junction nucleotides: 14. This CDR3 has 17 amino acids. The CDR3 region has the DNA TGTGCCAGCAGTTTATTCGTGTGGGAGCGGGATGAGGAGACCCAGTACTTC. Residues: CASSLFVWERDEETQYF.

Ten or more counts support this clonotype. This chain links TRBV10-3 with TRBJ2-3; 8 bases line up with TRBD1. CDR3 length equals 14 residues. Germline V gene data show CDR1 as ENHRY and CDR2 as SYGVKD. Unmatched junction bases numbered 5, after V lost 5 bases and J lost 4 bases. The CDR3 DNA reads as TGTGCCATCAGTTACAACAGGGGGGCAGATACGCAGTATTTT. Amino acid sequence: CAISYNRGADTQYF.

This clonotype was detected only a few times. This chain joins TRBV5-1 and TRBJ2-4; 7 bases agree with TRBD1. V gave up 1 base and J gave up 9 bases; unmatched junction bases: 10. The germline gives CDR1 SGHRS, CDR2 YFSETQ. There are 15 residues in the CDR3. The CDR3, as DNA: TGCGCCAGCAGCTTGTCTGACAGGGCGTCAGGCATTCAGTACTTC. The encoded protein is CASSLSDRASGIQYF.

This clonotype was detected a few times. The chain is built from TRBV12-3 or TRBV12-4 and TRBJ1-6; tentatively, D is TRBD1 (5 bases). The CDR3 spans 13 residues. V shed 3 bases and J shed 10 bases, with 10 bases lying between them. The CDR3 sequence is CASSLQGKSPLHF. CDR3 nucleotides: TGTGCCAGCAGTTTGCAGGGTAAATCACCCCTCCACTTT.